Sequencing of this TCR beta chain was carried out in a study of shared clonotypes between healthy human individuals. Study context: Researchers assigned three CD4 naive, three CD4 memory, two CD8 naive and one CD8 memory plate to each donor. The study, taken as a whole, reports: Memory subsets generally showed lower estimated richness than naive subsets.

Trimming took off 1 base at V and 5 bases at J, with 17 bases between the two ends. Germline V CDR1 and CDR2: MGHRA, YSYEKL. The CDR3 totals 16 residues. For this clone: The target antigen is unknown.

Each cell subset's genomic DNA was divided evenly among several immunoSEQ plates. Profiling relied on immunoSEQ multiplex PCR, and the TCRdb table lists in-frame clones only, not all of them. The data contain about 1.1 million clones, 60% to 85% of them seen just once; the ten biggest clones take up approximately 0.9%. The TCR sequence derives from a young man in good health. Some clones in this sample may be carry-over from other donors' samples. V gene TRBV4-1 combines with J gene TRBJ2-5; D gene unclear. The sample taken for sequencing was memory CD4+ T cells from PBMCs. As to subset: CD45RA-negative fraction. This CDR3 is CASSQVLGASWETQYF. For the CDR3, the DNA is TGCGCCAGCAGCCAAGTGCTGGGTGCGTCCTGGGAGACCCAGTACTTC.